Reported below is one T cell receptor (beta chain). The data stem from a study of beta chain features in type 1 diabetes. About 110 mL of blood, on average, came from one heparinised draw per donor. CD45RO/CCR7/CD25/CD127/CD95/CD27 separated CD4+ naive, central memory, regulatory and stem cell-like memory cells by sorting. Expressed TCRB transcripts were sequenced because the entire RNA isolate underwent reverse transcription. The table came from immunoSEQ multiplex PCR; TCRdb's copy has only in-frame clones and leaves some out. The sample consists of 300,000 to 350,000 clones, about 14% of them appearing once. Sequencing was carried out using central memory CD4+ T cells from blood. The receptor's source is a man in his thirties or forties in good health.

CDR3 coding DNA: TGTGCCAGCAGTTTATCCGCGACAGGGTCACCCCTCCACTTT. Translation gives CASSLSATGSPLHF. This chain uses TRBV27 with TRBJ1-6; 7 bases agree with TRBD1. Germline CDR1 MNHEY, CDR2 SMNVEV (reference sequence). V dropped 0 bases and J dropped 10; count of bases not matched to a gene: 3. The CDR3 spans 14 residues.